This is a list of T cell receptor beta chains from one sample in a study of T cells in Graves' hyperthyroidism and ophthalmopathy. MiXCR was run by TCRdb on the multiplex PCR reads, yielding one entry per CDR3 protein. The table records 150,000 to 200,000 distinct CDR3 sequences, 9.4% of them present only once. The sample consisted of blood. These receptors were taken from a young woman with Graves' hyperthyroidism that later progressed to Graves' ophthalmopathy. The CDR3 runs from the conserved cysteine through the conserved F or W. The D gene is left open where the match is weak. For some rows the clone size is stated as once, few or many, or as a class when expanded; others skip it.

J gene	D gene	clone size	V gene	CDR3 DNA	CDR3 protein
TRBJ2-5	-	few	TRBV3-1	TGTGCCAGCAGCCAAGATGGCAGGGTGTCGGAGACCCAGTACTTC	CASSQDGRVSETQYF
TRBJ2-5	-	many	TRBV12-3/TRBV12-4	TGTGCCAGCAGCCGCGGACATCGTTCTGCCGAATATAGGGAGACCCAGTACTTC	CASSRGHRSAEYRETQYF
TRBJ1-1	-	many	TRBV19	TGTGCCAGTAGTATAGGGAGCACTGAAGCTTTCTTT	CASSIGSTEAFF
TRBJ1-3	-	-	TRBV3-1	TGTGCCAGCAGCCAATCCAGCAGAAACACCATATATTTT	CASSQSSRNTIYF
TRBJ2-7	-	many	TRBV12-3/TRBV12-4	TGTGCCAGCAGTTTTGGGCAGGGATTATCGAACGAGCAGTACTTC	CASSFGQGLSNEQYF
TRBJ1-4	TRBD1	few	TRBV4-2	TGTGCCAGCAGACCGACAGGGATGGGGGAAAAACTGTTTTTT	CASRPTGMGEKLFF
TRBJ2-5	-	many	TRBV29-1	TGCAGCGTTGACCTTGTAAGCGAGACCCAGTACTTC	CSVDLVSETQYF
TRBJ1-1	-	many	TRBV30	TGTGCCTGGATCAGTGGAGTCACTGAAGCTTTCTTT	CAWISGVTEAFF
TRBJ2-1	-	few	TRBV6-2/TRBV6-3	TGTGCCAACAGTTACGGCCGATACAATGAGCAGTTCTTC	CANSYGRYNEQFF
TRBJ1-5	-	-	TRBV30	TGTGCCTGGAGTCCACCCACCGGCCGAGTCAATCAGCCCCAGCATTTT	CAWSPPTGRVNQPQHF
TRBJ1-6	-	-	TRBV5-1	TGCGCCAGCAGCCGCCGACAGAATTGGGATTCACCCCTCCACTTT	CASSRRQNWDSPLHF
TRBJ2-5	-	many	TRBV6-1	TGTGCCAGCAGTGAAGACGGAAAAAGAAGGGAGACCCAGTACTTC	CASSEDGKRRETQYF
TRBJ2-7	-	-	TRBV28	TGTGCCAGCAGTTTGGGTGACTACGGGCAGTACTTC	CASSLGDYGQYF
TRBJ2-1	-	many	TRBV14	TGTGCCAGCAGCACCCTAGGGGTCGGCGGAAACAATGAGCAGTTCTTC	CASSTLGVGGNNEQFF
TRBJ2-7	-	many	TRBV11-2	TGTGCCAGCAGTGAAACCCGGGACTTCGCCTACGAGCAGTACTTC	CASSETRDFAYEQYF
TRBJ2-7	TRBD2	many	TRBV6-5	TGTGCCAGCAGTTACTCCCTACCAACTAGCGGGCGCTACTACGAGCAGTACTTC	CASSYSLPTSGRYYEQYF
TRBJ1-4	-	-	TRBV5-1	TGCGCCAGCAGCACCAGGGGTAAAGATGAAAAACTGTTTTTT	CASSTRGKDEKLFF
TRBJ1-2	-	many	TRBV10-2	TGCGCCAGCACCCAGGGGAGGGCGTATGGCTACACCTTC	CASTQGRAYGYTF
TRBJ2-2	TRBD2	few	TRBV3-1	TGTGCCAGCAGCCAATTCGGAACTAGCGGGGCTAAAACCGGGGAGCTGTTTTTT	CASSQFGTSGAKTGELFF
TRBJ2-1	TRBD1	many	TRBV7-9	TGTGCCAGCAGTCCCAGGGGGCTCGGTCAGTTCTTC	CASSPRGLGQFF
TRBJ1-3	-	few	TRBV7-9	TGTGCCAGCAGCTTAGGGGGTATGGCGGCTGGAAACACCATATATTTT	CASSLGGMAAGNTIYF
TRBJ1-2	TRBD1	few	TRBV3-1	TGTGCCAGCAGCCAAGTTAGAACAGGGGACTATGGCTACACCTTC	CASSQVRTGDYGYTF
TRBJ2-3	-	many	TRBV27	TGTGCCAGCAGTTTTTCTCCGTCACATACGCAGTATTTT	CASSFSPSHTQYF
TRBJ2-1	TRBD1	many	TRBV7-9	TGTGCCAGCAGCGACGGACAGGGTAGGATCGGCTACAATGAGCAGTTCTTC	CASSDGQGRIGYNEQFF
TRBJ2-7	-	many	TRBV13	TGTGCCAGCAGCCCCCCCCCCGGGCAGGCAATGTCGGGGGAGCAGTACTTC	CASSPPPGQAMSGEQYF
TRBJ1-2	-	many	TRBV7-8	TGTGCCAGCAGCTTAGCCTACCGAGGATATGGCTACACCTTC	CASSLAYRGYGYTF
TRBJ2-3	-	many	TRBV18	TGTGCCAGCTCACCGCCGACCCTAAAGGAGGATACGCAGTATTTT	CASSPPTLKEDTQYF
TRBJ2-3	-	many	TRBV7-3	TGTGCCAGCAGACCCAACCCGGGATCCACAGATACGCAGTATTTT	CASRPNPGSTDTQYF
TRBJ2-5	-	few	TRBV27	TGTCCCAGCTGTAGAAGCTGGACAGCTCAAGAGACCCAGTACTTC	CPSCRSWTAQETQYF
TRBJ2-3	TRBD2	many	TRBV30	TGTGCCTGGAGTTTGGCTAGCGGGGGAACAGATACGCAGTATTTT	CAWSLASGGTDTQYF
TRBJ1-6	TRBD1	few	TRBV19	TGTGCCAGTAGTTCAAACGGACAGGTTGGAAATTCACCCCTCCACTTT	CASSSNGQVGNSPLHF
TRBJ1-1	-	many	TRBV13	TGTGCCAGCAGCTTCGAGGGGCCGGATGGCACTGAAGCTTTCTTT	CASSFEGPDGTEAFF
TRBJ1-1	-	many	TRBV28	TGTGCCAGCAGTCGCCCCGGGACTCCCGACACTGAAGCTTTCTTT	CASSRPGTPDTEAFF
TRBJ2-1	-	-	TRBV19	TGTGCCAGTAGTCCGTCCCGGGGTGAGCAGTTCTTC	CASSPSRGEQFF
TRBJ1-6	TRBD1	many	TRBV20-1	TGCAGTGCTAGGGCCGGGACAGGCACGACCGATTCACCCCTCCACTTT	CSARAGTGTTDSPLHF
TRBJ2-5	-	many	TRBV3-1	TGTGCCAGCAGCCAAGGAACAGGGATGCTCCAAGAGACCCAGTACTTC	CASSQGTGMLQETQYF
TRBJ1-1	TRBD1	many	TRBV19	TGTGCCAGTAGTACTGGACAGGAGATGAACACTGAAGCTTTCTTT	CASSTGQEMNTEAFF
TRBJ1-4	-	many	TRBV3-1	TGTGCCAGCAGCCAAGACCGAGGGGAAAAACTGTTTTTT	CASSQDRGEKLFF
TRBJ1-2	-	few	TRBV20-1	TGCAGTGTCCCGGGACGGAGCTATGGCTACACCTTC	CSVPGRSYGYTF
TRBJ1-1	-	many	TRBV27	TGTGCCAGCAGTTTGGAGGAGAGGACTGAAGCTTTCTTT	CASSLEERTEAFF
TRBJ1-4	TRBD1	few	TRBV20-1	TGCAGTGCTAGTGATGACAGGGGCGGTGAAAAACTGTTTTTT	CSASDDRGGEKLFF
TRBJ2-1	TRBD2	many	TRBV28	TGTGCCAGCAGGGGTAGCGGGGTTTTAAGTGAGCAGTTCTTC	CASRGSGVLSEQFF
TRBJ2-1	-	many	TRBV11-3	TGTGCCAGCAGCTTAGCGGGCATCGAGGGCTACAATGAGCAGTTCTTC	CASSLAGIEGYNEQFF
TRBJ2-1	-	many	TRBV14	TGTGCCAGCAGCCAACAAGGGACACTTCAGCAGTTCTTC	CASSQQGTLQQFF
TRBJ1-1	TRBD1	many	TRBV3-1	TGTGCCAGCAGCTCCCGGACAGGGTTGAACACTGAAGCTTTCTTT	CASSSRTGLNTEAFF
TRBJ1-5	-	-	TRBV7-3	TGTGCGAGCAGCTTAACAGGCCCCGTGGGCACAGATACGCAGCATTTT	CASSLTGPVGTDTQHF
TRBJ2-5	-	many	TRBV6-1	TGTGCCAGCAGTGAAGTGACCCAGTACTTC	CASSEVTQYF
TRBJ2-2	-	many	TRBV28	TGTGCCAGCAGTTTTCAACTAGCTCAGTTTCCCGGGGAGCTGTTTTTT	CASSFQLAQFPGELFF